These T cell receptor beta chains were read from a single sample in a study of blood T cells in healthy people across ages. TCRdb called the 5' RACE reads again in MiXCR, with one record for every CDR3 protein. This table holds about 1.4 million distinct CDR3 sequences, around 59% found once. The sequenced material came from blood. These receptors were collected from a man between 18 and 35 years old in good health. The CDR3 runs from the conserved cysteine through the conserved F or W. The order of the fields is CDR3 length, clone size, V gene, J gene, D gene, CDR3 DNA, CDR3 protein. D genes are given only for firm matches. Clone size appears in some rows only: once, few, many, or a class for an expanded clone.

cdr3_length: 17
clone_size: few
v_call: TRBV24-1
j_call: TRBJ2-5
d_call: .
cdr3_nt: TGTGCCACCAGTGATTTGAGACAGTCGGGATCAGAAGAGACCCAGTACTTC
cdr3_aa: CATSDLRQSGSEETQYF

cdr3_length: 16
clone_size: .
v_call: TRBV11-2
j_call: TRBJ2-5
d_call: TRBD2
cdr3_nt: TGTGCCAGCAGCTTGGGTGGGAGCGGGATTGGAGAGACCCAGTACTTC
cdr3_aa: CASSLGGSGIGETQYF

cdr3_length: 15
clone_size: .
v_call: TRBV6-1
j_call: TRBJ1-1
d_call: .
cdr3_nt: TGTGCCAGCAGTGCTCTGGTGCAGGGTCACACTGAAGCTTTCTTT
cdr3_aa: CASSALVQGHTEAFF

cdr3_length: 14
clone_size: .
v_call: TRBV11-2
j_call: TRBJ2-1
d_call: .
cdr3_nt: TGTGCCAGCAGCTTAGGGCCGCACCCCAATGAGCAGTTCTTC
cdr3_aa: CASSLGPHPNEQFF

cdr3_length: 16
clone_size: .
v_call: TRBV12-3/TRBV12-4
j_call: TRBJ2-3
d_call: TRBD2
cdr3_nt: TGTGCCAGCAGTCCCCCCAGCGGGATCCGCACAGATACGCAGTATTTT
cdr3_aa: CASSPPSGIRTDTQYF

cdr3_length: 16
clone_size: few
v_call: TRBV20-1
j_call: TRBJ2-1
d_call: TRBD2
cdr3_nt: TGCAGTGCTAGAAGTACGCTAGCGGACTCCTACAATGAGCAGTTCTTC
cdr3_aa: CSARSTLADSYNEQFF

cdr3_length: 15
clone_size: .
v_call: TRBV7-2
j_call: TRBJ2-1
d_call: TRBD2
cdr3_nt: TGTGCCAGCAGTTATCGGGCTAGCGGGGGGAATGAGCAGTTCTTC
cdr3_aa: CASSYRASGGNEQFF

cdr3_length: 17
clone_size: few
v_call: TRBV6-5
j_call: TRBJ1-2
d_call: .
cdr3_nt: TGTGCCAGCAGTTACTCGAGGGAAGGGCTATTCGACTATGGCTACACCTTC
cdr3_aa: CASSYSREGLFDYGYTF

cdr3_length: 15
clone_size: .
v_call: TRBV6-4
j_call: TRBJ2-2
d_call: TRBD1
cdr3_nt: TGTGCCAGCAGTGTTGGGACAGGGGGCTCCGGGGAGCTGTTTTTT
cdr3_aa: CASSVGTGGSGELFF

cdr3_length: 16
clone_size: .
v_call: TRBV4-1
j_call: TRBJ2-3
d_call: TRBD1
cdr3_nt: TGCGCCAGCAGCCATAGCAGGACAGGAGGCACAGATACGCAGTATTTT
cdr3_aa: CASSHSRTGGTDTQYF

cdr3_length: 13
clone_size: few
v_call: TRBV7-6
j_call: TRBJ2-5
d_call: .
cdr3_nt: TGTGCCAGCAGCTCCCTCCGGGGGGAGACCCAGTACTTC
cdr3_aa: CASSSLRGETQYF

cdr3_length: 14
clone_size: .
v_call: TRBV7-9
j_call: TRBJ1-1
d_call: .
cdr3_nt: TGTGCCAGCAGCCCCCGGAGGGTCGACACTGAAGCTTTCTTT
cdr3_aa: CASSPRRVDTEAFF

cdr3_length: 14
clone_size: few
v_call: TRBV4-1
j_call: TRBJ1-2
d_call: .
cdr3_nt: TGCGCCAGCAGCCAAGAAGGACAGTTAAATGGCTACACCTTC
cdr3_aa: CASSQEGQLNGYTF

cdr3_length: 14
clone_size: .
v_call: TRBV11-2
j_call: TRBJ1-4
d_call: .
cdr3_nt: TGTGCCAGCAGCTTAGGTAGCGGGAATGAAAAACTGTTTTTT
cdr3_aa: CASSLGSGNEKLFF

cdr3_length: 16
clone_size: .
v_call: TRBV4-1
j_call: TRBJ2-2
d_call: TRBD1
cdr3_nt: TGCGCCAGCAGCCAAATGGGACAGGTCCCTACCGGGGAGCTGTTTTTT
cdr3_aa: CASSQMGQVPTGELFF

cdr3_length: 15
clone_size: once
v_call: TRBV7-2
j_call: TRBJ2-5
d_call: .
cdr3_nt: TGTGCCAGCAGCCCGGGACCGCCTCGATTCGAGACCCAGTACTTC
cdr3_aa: CASSPGPPRFETQYF

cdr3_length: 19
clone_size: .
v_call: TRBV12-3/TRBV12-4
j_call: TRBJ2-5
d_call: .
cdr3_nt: TGTGCCAGCAGCCTACGTCTGGGCCCCGGCAGGGGGGTGGGAGAGACCCAGTACTTC
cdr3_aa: CASSLRLGPGRGVGETQYF

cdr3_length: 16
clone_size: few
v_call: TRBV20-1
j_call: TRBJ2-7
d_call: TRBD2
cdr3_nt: TGCAGTGCTAAATCAAACAGACTAGCGGGGACGGCCGAGCAGTACTTC
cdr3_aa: CSAKSNRLAGTAEQYF

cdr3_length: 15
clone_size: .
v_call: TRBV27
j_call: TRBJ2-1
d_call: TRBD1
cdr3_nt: TGTGCCAGCAGTTCCGACAGGGCCCTCTACAATGAGCAGTTCTTC
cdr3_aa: CASSSDRALYNEQFF

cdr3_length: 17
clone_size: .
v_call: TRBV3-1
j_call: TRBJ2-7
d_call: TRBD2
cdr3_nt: TGTGCCAGCAGCCGGCGACTAGCGGGACCTTCCGGGGACGAGCAGTACTTC
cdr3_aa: CASSRRLAGPSGDEQYF

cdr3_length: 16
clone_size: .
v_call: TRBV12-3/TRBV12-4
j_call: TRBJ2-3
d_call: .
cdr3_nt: TGTGCCAGCAGTCGAGGGATAGCGGTTAGCACAGATACGCAGTATTTT
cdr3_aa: CASSRGIAVSTDTQYF

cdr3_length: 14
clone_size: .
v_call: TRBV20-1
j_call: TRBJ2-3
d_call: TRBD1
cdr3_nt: TGCAGTGCTTACAGGGACAGGGGGATAGATACGCAGTATTTT
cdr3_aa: CSAYRDRGIDTQYF

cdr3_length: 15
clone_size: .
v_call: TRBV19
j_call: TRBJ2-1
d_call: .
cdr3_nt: TGTGCCAGTAGTAATGGGCCCCAGATTTACAATGAGCAGTTCTTC
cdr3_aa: CASSNGPQIYNEQFF

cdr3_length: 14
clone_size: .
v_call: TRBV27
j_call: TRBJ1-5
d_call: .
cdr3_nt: TGTGCCAGCAGTTTTGGGACTGCGAATCAGCCCCAGCATTTT
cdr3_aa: CASSFGTANQPQHF

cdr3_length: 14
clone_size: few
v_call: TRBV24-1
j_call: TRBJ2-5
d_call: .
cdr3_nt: TGTGCCACCAGTGGGGGGGTATACCAAGAGACCCAGTACTTC
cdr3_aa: CATSGGVYQETQYF

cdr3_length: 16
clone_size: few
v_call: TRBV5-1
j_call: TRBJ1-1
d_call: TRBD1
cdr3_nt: TGCGCCAGCAGCGACCGGACAGGGGGGAGCTTGACTGAAGCTTTCTTT
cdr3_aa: CASSDRTGGSLTEAFF

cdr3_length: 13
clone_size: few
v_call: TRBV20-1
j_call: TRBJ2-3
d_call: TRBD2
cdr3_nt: TGCAGTGGGGGCGGGGGGAGCACAGATACGCAGTATTTT
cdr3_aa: CSGGGGSTDTQYF

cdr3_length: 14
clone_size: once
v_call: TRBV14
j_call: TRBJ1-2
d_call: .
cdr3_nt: TGTGCCAGCAGCCAACTTATAGGGGGAAATGGCTACACCTTC
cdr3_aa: CASSQLIGGNGYTF

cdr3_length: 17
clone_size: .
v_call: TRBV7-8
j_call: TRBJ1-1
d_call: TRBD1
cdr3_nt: TGTGCCAGCAGCTTAGTAAGAGGGGGCAGAAAAACCACTGAAGCTTTCTTT
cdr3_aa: CASSLVRGGRKTTEAFF

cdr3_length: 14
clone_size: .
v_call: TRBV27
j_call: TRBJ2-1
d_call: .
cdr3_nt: TGTGCCAGCAGTGCACGCGCTACAGGGAATGAGCAGTTCTTC
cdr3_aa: CASSARATGNEQFF

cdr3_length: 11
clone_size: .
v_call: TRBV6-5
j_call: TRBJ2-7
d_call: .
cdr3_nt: TGTGCCAGCAGTTACTCGGGCTCTCTGTACTTC
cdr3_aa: CASSYSGSLYF

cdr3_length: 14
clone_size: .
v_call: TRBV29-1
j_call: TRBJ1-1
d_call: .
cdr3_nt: TGCAGCGTTGCCCTACGGGCAGCTAACACTGAAGCTTTCTTT
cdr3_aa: CSVALRAANTEAFF

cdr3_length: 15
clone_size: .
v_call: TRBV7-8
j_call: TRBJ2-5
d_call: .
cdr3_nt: TGTGCCAGCAGCTTATGGGAGGCGATACAAGAGACCCAGTACTTC
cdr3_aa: CASSLWEAIQETQYF